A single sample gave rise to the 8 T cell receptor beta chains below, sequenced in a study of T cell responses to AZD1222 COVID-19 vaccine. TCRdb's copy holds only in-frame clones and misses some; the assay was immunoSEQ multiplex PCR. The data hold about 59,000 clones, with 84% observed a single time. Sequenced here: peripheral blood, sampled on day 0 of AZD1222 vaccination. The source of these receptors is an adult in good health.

The CDR3 reads CAISAGTSGEYNEQFF. The CDR3 DNA reads as TGTGCCATCAGCGCCGGGACTAGCGGGGAATACAATGAGCAGTTCTTC. The V call is TRBV10-3, the J call TRBJ2-1, with 13 nucleotides matching TRBD2. The CDR3 length is 16 residues. After removal of 6 bases from V and 4 bases from J, the junction contained 6 bases not matched to a gene. The germline gives CDR1 ENHRY, CDR2 SYGVKD.

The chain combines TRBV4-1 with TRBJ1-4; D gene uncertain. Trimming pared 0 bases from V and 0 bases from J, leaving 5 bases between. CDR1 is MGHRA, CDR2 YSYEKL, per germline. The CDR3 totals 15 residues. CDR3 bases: TGCGCCAGCAGCCAAGAATCAGCAACTAATGAAAAACTGTTTTTT. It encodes CASSQESATNEKLFF.

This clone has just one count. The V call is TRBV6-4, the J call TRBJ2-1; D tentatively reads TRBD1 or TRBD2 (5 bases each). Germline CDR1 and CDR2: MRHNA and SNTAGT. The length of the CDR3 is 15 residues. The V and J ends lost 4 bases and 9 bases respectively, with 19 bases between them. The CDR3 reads CASSVTPFMRGEQFF. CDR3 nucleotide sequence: TGTGCCAGCAGTGTCACCCCTTTTATGAGGGGTGAGCAGTTCTTC.

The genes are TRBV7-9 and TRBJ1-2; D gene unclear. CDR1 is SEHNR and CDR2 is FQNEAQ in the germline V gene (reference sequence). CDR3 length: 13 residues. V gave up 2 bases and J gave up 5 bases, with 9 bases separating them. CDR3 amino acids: CASSLRAVYGYTF. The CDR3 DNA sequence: TGTGCCAGCAGCTTAAGGGCAGTTTATGGCTACACCTTC.

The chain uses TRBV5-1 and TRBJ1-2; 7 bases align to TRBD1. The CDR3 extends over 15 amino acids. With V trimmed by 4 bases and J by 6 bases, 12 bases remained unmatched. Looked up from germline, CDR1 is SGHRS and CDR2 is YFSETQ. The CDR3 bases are TGCGCCAGCAGCCCTCTCGGACAGGAGGGTAATGGCTACACCTTC. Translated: CASSPLGQEGNGYTF. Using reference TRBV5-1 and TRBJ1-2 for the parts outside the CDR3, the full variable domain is KAGVTQTPRYLIKTRGQQVTLSCSPISGHRSVSWYQQTPGQGLQFLFEYFSETQRNKGNFPGRFSGRQFSNSRSEMNVSTLELGDSALYLCASSPLGQEGNGYTFGSGTRLTVV.

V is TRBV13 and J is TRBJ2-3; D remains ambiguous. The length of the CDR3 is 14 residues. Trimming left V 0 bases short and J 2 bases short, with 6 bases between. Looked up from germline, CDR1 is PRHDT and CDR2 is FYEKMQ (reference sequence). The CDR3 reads CASSLGGYTDTQYF. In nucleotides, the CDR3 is TGTGCCAGCAGCTTAGGGGGGTACACAGATACGCAGTATTTT.

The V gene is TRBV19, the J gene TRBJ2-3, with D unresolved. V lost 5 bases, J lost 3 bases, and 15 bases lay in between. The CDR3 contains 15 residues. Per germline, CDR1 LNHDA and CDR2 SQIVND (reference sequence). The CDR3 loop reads CASSAAARRTDTQYF. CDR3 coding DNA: TGTGCCAGTAGTGCGGCAGCCAGAAGGACAGATACGCAGTATTTT. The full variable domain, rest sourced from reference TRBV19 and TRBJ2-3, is DGGITQSPKYLFRKEGQNVTLSCEQNLNHDAMYWYRQDPGQGLRLIYYSQIVNDFQKGDIAEGYSVSREKKESFPLTVTSAQKNPTAFYLCASSAAARRTDTQYFGPGTRLTVL.

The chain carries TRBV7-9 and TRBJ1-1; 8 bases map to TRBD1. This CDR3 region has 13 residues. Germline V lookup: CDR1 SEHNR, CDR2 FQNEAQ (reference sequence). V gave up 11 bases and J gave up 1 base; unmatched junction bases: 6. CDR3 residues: CAGDRGGNTEAFF. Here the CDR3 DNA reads TGTGCCGGCGACAGGGGAGGGAACACTGAAGCTTTCTTT.